The source of this T cell receptor (beta chain) is a study of cytomegalovirus exposure and HLA in healthy donors. Primers: 60 Vbeta forward and 13 Jbeta reverse. The method was immunoSEQ multiplex PCR; TCRdb's version includes in-frame clones alone and lacks a portion of them. The sample includes more than 45,000 clones, 65% to 80% of them seen just once. In regard to this clone: Its matching antigen is unknown.

Study-wide points: A later analysis revealed that TCR association rates differed between HLA loci, peaking at DRB1 and bottoming out at HLA-C.

Trimming removed 2 bases from V and 2 bases from J, with 12 bases in between. Germline CDR1 reads MRHNA; CDR2 reads SNTAGT. This CDR3 contains 15 residues. The receptor was derived from a man under 40 in good health and CMV-seronegative. The specimen sequenced was PBMCs. This rearrangement joins TRBV6-4 to TRBJ1-1, with D possibly matching TRBD1 (5 bases). CDR3: CASSDGRGGNTEAFF. The DNA of the CDR3 is TGTGCCAGCAGTGACGGTCGGGGGGGAAACACTGAAGCTTTCTTT.